The 32 T cell receptor beta chains below were found in one sample sequenced in a study of cytotoxic CD8 clonotypes in ibrutinib-treated CLL. Only in-frame clones appear in the TCRdb table, and some are missing; sequencing was by immunoSEQ multiplex PCR. The data show about 330,000 clones, over 55% seen once. Material: PBMCs, obtained after 36 months of ibrutinib treatment. The receptor set was obtained from a human donor with chronic lymphocytic leukemia.

The chain recombines TRBV4-1 with TRBJ2-1; D unresolved. This CDR3 contains 14 residues. CDR1 is MGHRA and CDR2 is YSYEKL in the germline V gene. V lost 0 bases to trimming and J lost 4 bases, with 7 bases between them. The CDR3 sequence: CASSQDLGYNEQFF. The CDR3 DNA sequence: TGCGCCAGCAGCCAAGACCTGGGATACAATGAGCAGTTCTTC.

This clone was counted once. This chain uses TRBV4-1 with TRBJ1-5; no firm D call. The germline CDR1 and CDR2 sequences are MGHRA and YSYEKL. Trimming removed 1 base at V and 11 bases at J, with 18 bases between. The CDR3 runs 15 residues. CDR3 bases: TGCGCCAGCAGCCAAGTCGCCCGTCCCGGTGTGACCCAGCATTTT. The encoded protein is CASSQVARPGVTQHF.

This rearrangement joins TRBV4-1 to TRBJ1-5, with no clear D. Germline CDR1 and CDR2: MGHRA and YSYEKL. V shed 2 bases and J shed 9 bases, with 14 bases lying between them. This CDR3 has 14 amino acids. The chain's CDR3 is CASSQLEAVRPQHF. DNA of the CDR3: TGCGCCAGCAGCCAATTAGAGGCAGTTAGGCCCCAGCATTTT.

The V and J genes are TRBV2 and TRBJ2-7, with TRBD1 matching over 11 bases. There are 14 residues in the CDR3. V was clipped by 6 bases and J by 3 bases; unmatched bases: 4. Germline CDR1 reads SNHLY; CDR2 reads FYNNEI. As DNA, the CDR3 is TGTGCCAGCAGACGGACAGGGGGCAGCTACGAGCAGTACTTC. Protein: CASRRTGGSYEQYF.

The rearrangement uses TRBV5-6 and TRBJ1-3; D uncertain. With 1 base removed from V and 0 bases from J, the gap between germline ends came to 17 bases. This CDR3 comprises 18 residues. Per germline, CDR1 SGHDT and CDR2 YYEEEE. The CDR3, as DNA: TGTGCCAGCAGCTTGACTCTACGGATGGGGAGCTCTGGAAACACCATATATTTT. Amino acid sequence: CASSLTLRMGSSGNTIYF.

The V and J genes are TRBV6-6 and TRBJ1-2; D unclear. This CDR3 comprises 14 residues. The germline V gene has CDR1 MNHNY and CDR2 SVGAGI (reference sequence). The V end was cut by 2 bases, the J end by 1 base, with 8 bases between. The CDR3 sequence: CASSYPNSNYGYTF. The CDR3 DNA follows: TGTGCCAGCAGTTACCCAAACAGTAACTATGGCTACACCTTC.

The rearrangement uses TRBV7-8 and TRBJ2-5, with 8 bases matching TRBD1. Germline trimming cut 6 bases from V and 5 bases from J; bases unmatched to any gene: 8. CDR1 is SGHVS, CDR2 FQNEAQ, per germline. CDR3 length equals 14 residues. As DNA, the CDR3 is TGTGCCAGCAGAAGACAGGGGCTAGGGGAGACCCAGTACTTC. Translation gives CASRRQGLGETQYF.

V usage is TRBV5-4 and J usage is TRBJ2-7; 7 bases fit TRBD2. CDR3 length: 16 amino acids. Germline V gene sequence: CDR1 SGHNT, CDR2 YYREEE (reference sequence). Trimming at V came to 4 bases and at J to 0 bases, leaving 10 bases not matched to a gene. The CDR3 loop is CASSPELAASSYEQYF. In DNA, the CDR3 is TGTGCCAGCAGCCCCGAGCTAGCGGCGAGCTCCTACGAGCAGTACTTC.

The chain has TRBV7-2 and TRBJ2-3, with 14 bases matching TRBD2. The CDR3 extends over 16 amino acids. In germline, CDR1 is SGHTA, CDR2 FQGNSA. The ends lost 5 bases at V and 5 bases at J; junction bases unmatched: 6. CDR3 sequence reads: CASSPRGLAGGDTQYF. The CDR3 region has the DNA TGTGCCAGCAGCCCCCGTGGACTAGCGGGAGGAGATACGCAGTATTTT.

The chain couples TRBV11-2 to TRBJ2-5, with unresolved D. Between the trimmed V and J ends, which lost 1 base and 2 bases, there was a span of 5 bases. The CDR3 runs to 13 residues. Per germline, CDR1 SGHAT and CDR2 FQNNGV. The CDR3 region has the DNA TGTGCCAGCAGCTTAGTTATTCAAGAGACCCAGTACTTC. This encodes CASSLVIQETQYF.

This chain joins TRBV7-2 and TRBJ2-7; D tentatively fits TRBD1 or TRBD2 (5 bases each). The CDR3 is 16 residues long. V was shortened by 2 bases and J by 1 base, with 15 bases between the two germline ends. The germline V gene has CDR1 SGHTA and CDR2 FQGNSA. The CDR3: CASSLQGRPSSYEQYF. DNA for the CDR3: TGTGCCAGCAGCTTACAGGGACGGCCGTCATCCTACGAGCAGTACTTC.

The chain joins TRBV7-9 to TRBJ2-5; TRBD1 or TRBD2 may be the D gene (6 bases each). Germline CDR1 reads SEHNR; CDR2 reads FQNEAQ (reference sequence). The CDR3 runs 16 residues. V was trimmed by 3 bases and J by 4 bases, leaving 18 bases between them. In nucleotides, the CDR3 is TGTGCCAGCAGCTTCAGGGCGGGACAAGGAGGAGAGACCCAGTACTTC. As protein: CASSFRAGQGGETQYF.

The V gene is TRBV27, the J gene TRBJ2-2; 8 nucleotides agree with TRBD1. Trimming cost V 5 bases and J 3 bases; bases outside gene matches: 8. CDR3 size: 16 residues. The germline CDR1 and CDR2 sequences are MNHEY and SMNVEV (reference sequence). CDR3 protein: CASSPPDRVYTGELFF. In nucleotides, the CDR3 is TGTGCCAGCAGTCCACCGGACAGGGTTTACACCGGGGAGCTGTTTTTT.

The rearrangement links TRBV10-3 to TRBJ1-1, with D unresolved. This CDR3 region has 13 residues. Germline assignment: CDR1 ENHRY and CDR2 SYGVKD. Deletions cut 4 bases from V and 1 base from J, with 7 bases between. CDR3 sequence reads: CAISGGGNTEAFF. The CDR3 DNA sequence: TGTGCCATCAGTGGGGGAGGGAACACTGAAGCTTTCTTT.

The chain links TRBV29-1 to TRBJ2-7; 7 bases are shared with TRBD2. The CDR3 runs to 16 residues. V trimming: 2 bases; J trimming: 0 bases; junction bases outside the gene matches: 10. The germline CDR1 and CDR2 sequences are SQVTM and ANQGSEA. CDR3 sequence reads: CSVESRRAGSSYEQYF. The CDR3 DNA reads TGCAGCGTTGAAAGCCGGAGAGCGGGGAGCTCCTACGAGCAGTACTTC.

V usage is TRBV2 and J usage is TRBJ2-5; 7 bases are a match to TRBD2. This CDR3 contains 13 residues. The V and J ends lost 6 bases and 5 bases, in that order; junction bases with no gene match: 6. Germline loops: CDR1 SNHLY, CDR2 FYNNEI. The CDR3 here is CASRRAGLETQYF. The CDR3 DNA sequence: TGTGCCAGCAGAAGAGCGGGGTTGGAGACCCAGTACTTC.

The V call is TRBV9, the J call TRBJ1-1, with D perhaps matching TRBD1 (6 bases). Germline assignment: CDR1 SGDLS and CDR2 YYNGEE. V was trimmed by 0 bases and J by 10 bases, leaving 10 bases between them. This CDR3 contains 12 residues. Here the CDR3 reads CASSVGTGLAFF. The CDR3 DNA sequence: TGTGCCAGCAGCGTAGGAACAGGGTTAGCTTTCTTT.

The chain couples TRBV7-2 to TRBJ2-1; TRBD2 agrees at 7 bases. CDR3 length: 15 amino acids. Germline trimming cut 5 bases from V and 5 bases from J; bases unmatched to any gene: 9. The germline V gene has CDR1 SGHTA and CDR2 FQGNSA. The CDR3 here is CASSLGLVRDNEQFF. CDR3 nucleotide sequence: TGTGCCAGCAGCCTTGGACTAGTCCGCGACAATGAGCAGTTCTTC.

The chain is built from TRBV2 and TRBJ1-3; the match to TRBD1 covers 9 bases. V lost 3 bases, J lost 4 bases, and 10 bases stayed unmatched. This CDR3 spans 17 amino acids. Germline CDR1 SNHLY, CDR2 FYNNEI. The chain's CDR3 is CASSDPLGTGPGNTIYF. DNA for the CDR3: TGTGCCAGCAGTGACCCACTTGGGACAGGGCCAGGAAACACCATATATTTT. Combining the CDR3 with reference TRBV2 and TRBJ1-3 gives the whole variable domain EPEVTQTPSHQVTQMGQEVILRCVPISNHLYFYWYRQILGQKVEFLVSFYNNEISEKSEIFDDQFSVERPDGSNFTLKIRSTKLEDSAMYFCASSDPLGTGPGNTIYFGEGSWLTVV.

J is TRBJ1-2 and V is TRBV7-9, with D unclear. The CDR3 runs 16 residues. The germline V and J ends were trimmed by 0 bases and 9 bases, with 20 bases remaining between them. Looked up from germline, CDR1 is SEHNR and CDR2 is FQNEAQ (reference sequence). The CDR3 is CASSLASRMGLLSYTF. DNA for the CDR3: TGTGCCAGCAGCTTAGCTTCTCGTATGGGCCTTCTCAGCTACACCTTC.

V is TRBV9 and J is TRBJ1-5; the D is unclear. The CDR3 has 14 residues. V lost 3 bases to trimming and J lost 0 bases, with 7 bases between them. CDR1 and CDR2 from the germline V gene are SGDLS and YYNGEE. The CDR3 region is CASSEGFSNQPQHF. The CDR3, as DNA: TGTGCCAGCAGCGAGGGATTTAGCAATCAGCCCCAGCATTTT.

V gene TRBV6-1 combines with J gene TRBJ2-1, with a possible D match to TRBD1 (6 bases). This CDR3 has 14 residues. Germline V lookup: CDR1 MNHNS, CDR2 SASEGT. Trimming took 7 bases from V and 2 from J, leaving 12 bases between them. In DNA form, the CDR3 reads TGTGCCAGCAAGGCGGCAGGGGCCTACAATGAGCAGTTCTTC. It codes for CASKAAGAYNEQFF.

The chain links TRBV29-1 to TRBJ2-4; possible D gene TRBD1, 5 bases. The length of the CDR3 is 14 residues. Germline V gene lookup returns CDR1 SQVTM and CDR2 ANQGSEA. Trimming took 7 bases from V and 0 from J, leaving 13 bases between them. The CDR3 bases are TGCAGCGCCATTTTAGGGGTAGCCAAAAACATTCAGTACTTC. Amino acids: CSAILGVAKNIQYF. Using reference TRBV29-1 and TRBJ2-4 for the parts outside the CDR3, the full variable domain is SAVISQKPSRDICQRGTSLTIQCQVDSQVTMMFWYRQQPGQSLTLIATANQGSEATYESGFVIDKFPISRPNLTFSTLTVSNMSPEDSSIYLCSAILGVAKNIQYFGAGTRLSVL.

The chain carries TRBV4-3 and TRBJ2-7, with D perhaps TRBD2 (5 bases). V lost 4 bases and J 0 bases, leaving 16 bases between the germline ends. The CDR3 consists of 16 residues. In germline, CDR1 is LGHNA, CDR2 YSLEER. The CDR3 protein is CASSPRLERSSYEQYF. For the CDR3, the DNA is TGCGCCAGCAGCCCCCGCCTAGAGCGGAGCTCCTACGAGCAGTACTTC.

This chain connects TRBV10-2 to TRBJ2-1, with TRBD2 identical over 12 bases. The CDR3 contains 16 residues. V lost 5 bases to trimming and J lost 5 bases; unmatched junction nucleotides: 7. Germline CDR1 is WSHSY and CDR2 is SAAADI. The CDR3 sequence is CASSFTSGGTHNEQFF. As DNA, the CDR3 is TGCGCCAGCAGTTTCACTAGCGGGGGGACCCACAATGAGCAGTTCTTC.

The V and J genes are TRBV9 and TRBJ1-2, with D perhaps matching TRBD1 (6 bases). Trimming removed 1 base from V and 8 bases from J, with 21 bases in between. The CDR3 consists of 16 residues. Germline V gene data show CDR1 as SGDLS and CDR2 as YYNGEE. CDR3 DNA sequence: TGTGCCAGCAGCGTAAACCCTCCCAGGGGCCCCGCGGGCTACACCTTC. It specifies CASSVNPPRGPAGYTF.

This clone has a single count. This rearrangement joins TRBV27 to TRBJ2-4; a weak D match, TRBD2 (6 bases). Germline CDR1 is MNHEY and CDR2 is SMNVEV (reference sequence). The V end was cut by 8 bases, the J end by 1 base, with 9 bases between. The CDR3 covers 13 residues. The CDR3 region is CASWEVAKNIQYF. The CDR3 coding sequence is TGTGCCAGCTGGGAGGTGGCCAAAAACATTCAGTACTTC.

The genes are TRBV7-2 and TRBJ2-1; no definite D call. Germline values: CDR1 SGHTA, CDR2 FQGNSA. Trimming took off 5 bases at V and 4 bases at J, with 9 bases between the two ends. This CDR3 region has 13 residues. The CDR3 loop reads CASSLEVYNEQFF. CDR3 nucleotide sequence: TGTGCCAGCAGCCTGGAAGTATACAATGAGCAGTTCTTC.

Only a few counts were recorded for this clone. J is TRBJ2-7 and V is TRBV11-3; perhaps TRBD2 as D (5 bases). The germline V and J ends were trimmed by 4 bases and 3 bases, with 10 bases remaining between them. The CDR3 sequence is 13 residues long. CDR1 and CDR2 (germline): SGHNT, YENEEA. CDR3 protein: CASSSSLGYEQYF. Here the CDR3 DNA reads TGTGCCAGCAGCTCTAGCCTAGGCTACGAGCAGTACTTC.

This chain connects TRBV15 to TRBJ2-2, with TRBD1 as a possible D gene (5 bases). Deletions cut 0 bases from V and 6 bases from J, with 14 bases between. The CDR3 has 16 residues. In germline, CDR1 is LNHNV, CDR2 YYDKDF (reference sequence). This chain's CDR3 is CATSRELAGWAGELFF. The CDR3 DNA is TGTGCCACCAGCAGAGAGTTGGCAGGGTGGGCCGGGGAGCTGTTTTTT.

V is TRBV5-4 and J is TRBJ1-6; D not certain. This CDR3 contains 14 residues. Per germline, CDR1 SGHNT and CDR2 YYREEE (reference sequence). The germline V and J ends were trimmed by 0 bases and 9 bases, with 10 bases remaining between them. CDR3 sequence reads: CASSLGSSGSPLHF. CDR3 nucleotide sequence: TGTGCCAGCAGCTTGGGCAGTTCGGGTTCACCCCTCCACTTT.

The chain recombines TRBV2 with TRBJ2-7; 8 nucleotides line up with TRBD2. Losses at the gene ends were 11 bases for V and 2 bases for J; bases not matched to a gene: 2. Germline-derived CDR1 and CDR2 are SNHLY and FYNNEI. CDR3 length: 11 amino acids. CDR3 DNA: TGTGCCGGAGCGGGGGCCTACGAGCAGTACTTC. It yields the protein CAGAGAYEQYF. Combining the CDR3 with reference TRBV2 and TRBJ2-7 gives the whole variable domain EPEVTQTPSHQVTQMGQEVILRCVPISNHLYFYWYRQILGQKVEFLVSFYNNEISEKSEIFDDQFSVERPDGSNFTLKIRSTKLEDSAMYFCAGAGAYEQYFGPGTRLTVT.